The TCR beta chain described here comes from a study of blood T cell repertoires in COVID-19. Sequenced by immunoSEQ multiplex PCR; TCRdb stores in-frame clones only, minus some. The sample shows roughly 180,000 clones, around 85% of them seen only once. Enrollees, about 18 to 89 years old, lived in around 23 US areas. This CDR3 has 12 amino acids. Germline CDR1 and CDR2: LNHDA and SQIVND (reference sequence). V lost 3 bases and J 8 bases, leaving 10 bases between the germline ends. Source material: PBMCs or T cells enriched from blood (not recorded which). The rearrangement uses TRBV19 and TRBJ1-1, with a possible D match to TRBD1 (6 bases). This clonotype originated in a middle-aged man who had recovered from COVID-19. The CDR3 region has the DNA TGTGCCAGTAGTATGTTGGACAGAGAAGCTTTCTTT. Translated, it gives CASSMLDREAFF.